This TCR beta chain was profiled in a study of low-dose radiotherapy and immunotherapy resistance in tumors. At the level of the study: Patients were treated with intravenous nivolumab at 240 mg every two weeks and were also dosed with ipilimumab at 1 mg/kg every six weeks.

This clonotype was seen many times. This CDR3 is built from 15 residues. The germline V and J ends were trimmed by 6 bases and 4 bases, with 18 bases remaining between them. Germline values: CDR1 MDHEN, CDR2 SYDVKM. TRAV- and TRBV-specific primers were used for first-strand cDNA, which covered alpha and beta chains. TCR amplification used roughly 20 PCR cycles, a constant-region primer and a V-primer adapter. TCRdb re-analysed the reads in MiXCR, keeping a single row per CDR3 protein. The table records fewer than 95,000 distinct CDR3 sequences, more than 7.5% of them present only once. Noted time point: before trial treatment. Patients deemed eligible presented with advanced solid tumors lacking tumor-infiltrating lymphocytes.

This chain joins TRBV28 and TRBJ2-5; perhaps D is TRBD1 or TRBD2 (5 bases each). The source of this sequence is a male donor with prostate cancer. The material sequenced was PBMCs, taken before treatment. The CDR3 nucleotides are TGTGCCAGCAGAACGGCGGTGGGGGAGCGAGAGACCCAGTACTTC. It specifies CASRTAVGERETQYF. The full variable domain, in which reference TRBV28 and TRBJ2-5 provide the parts outside the CDR3, is DVKVTQSSRYLVKRTGEKVFLECVQDMDHENMFWYRQDPGLGLRLIYFSYDVKMKEKGDIPEGYSVSREKKERFSLILESASTNQTSMYLCASRTAVGERETQYFGPGTRLLVL.